Each of the 2 T cell receptor beta chains below was sequenced from the same sample in a study of blood T cell repertoires in COVID-19. Clones were sequenced by immunoSEQ multiplex PCR, and TCRdb holds only the in-frame ones, with some missing. Here the sample spans under 300,000 clones, around 86% being singletons. Sequencing input: PBMCs or T cells enriched from blood (not recorded which). All receptors come from a woman between 35 and 50 years old with acute COVID-19.

The chain combines TRBV11-3 with TRBJ2-1; 9 nucleotides line up with TRBD2. Trimming at V came to 5 bases and at J to 7 bases, leaving 18 bases not matched to a gene. Germline assignment: CDR1 SGHNT and CDR2 YENEEA. This CDR3 has 18 amino acids. CDR3 nucleotide sequence: TGTGCCAGCAGCCCCGGCGGTAGCGGGAGAAACAGAGGGAATGAGCAGTTCTTC. Its protein product is CASSPGGSGRNRGNEQFF.

The rearrangement uses TRBV29-1 and TRBJ2-7, with a tentative D call TRBD1 (6 bases). The CDR3 runs to 14 residues. Trimming cost V 1 base and J 2 bases, with 12 bases left between them. Germline V gene data show CDR1 as SQVTM and CDR2 as ANQGSEA. Here the CDR3 DNA reads TGCAGCGTTGAAGCCAACAGGGACCCCTACGAGCAGTACTTC. Amino acid sequence: CSVEANRDPYEQYF.